The 3 T cell receptor beta chains reported below all come from one sample, sequenced in a study of T cell responses to AZD1222 COVID-19 vaccine. Some clones are missing from TCRdb's copy, which holds only in-frame ones; the method was immunoSEQ multiplex PCR. This sample yields fewer than 130,000 clones, of which 88% are seen a single time; 1.6% belongs to the top ten. Sequenced here: peripheral blood, sampled on day 0 of AZD1222 vaccination. These receptors all come from an adult in good health.

The chain recombines TRBV5-4 with TRBJ1-2; TRBD1 aligns across 9 bases. The junction had 14 bases not matched to a gene; V was cut back by 3 bases and J by 5 bases. Germline assignment: CDR1 SGHNT and CDR2 YYREEE (reference sequence). This CDR3 spans 17 amino acids. The CDR3 bases are TGTGCCAGCAGCTACTTTTATGACACAGGGGGCCTTTATGGCTACACCTTC. As protein: CASSYFYDTGGLYGYTF.

This clone has a handful of counts. The chain joins TRBV2 to TRBJ1-1; perhaps TRBD1 as D (6 bases). CDR3 length: 14 residues. Trimming shortened V by 6 bases and J by 5 bases, and 16 bases separated the two germline ends. Germline CDR1 reads SNHLY; CDR2 reads FYNNEI. DNA for the CDR3: TGTGCCAGCAGGGCTACAGGGATTCGGACTGAAGCTTTCTTT. The encoded protein is CASRATGIRTEAFF.

J is TRBJ1-5 and V is TRBV19; D unresolved. The CDR3 has 15 residues. The germline V gene encodes CDR1 LNHDA and CDR2 SQIVND (reference sequence). V shed 2 bases and J shed 0 bases, with 8 bases lying between them. DNA of the CDR3: TGTGCCAGTAGTATATCACAGTATAGCAATCAGCCCCAGCATTTT. Its protein product is CASSISQYSNQPQHF.